This T cell receptor (beta chain) is drawn from a study of blood T cell repertoires in COVID-19. As for the study in general: Italy, Spain and the United States were the sources of the convalescent and acute COVID-19 samples. Sample material is recorded as cDNA or gDNA derived from T cells, B-cell-depleted T cells, or PBMCs.

How the authors handled the data: Scientists estimated how many nucleated cells there were by amplifying reference gene primers. Data came from immunoSEQ multiplex PCR; TCRdb stores just in-frame clones and leaves some out. V and J calls and clone size are as listed in that table; D and trimming were resolved from the DNA. Of approximately 300,000 clones in the sample, about 89% were seen once. Clinical history reported by participants formed the basis on which cohorts were assigned. Germline V gene lookup returns CDR1 SQVTM and CDR2 ANQGSEA. CDR3 length: 14 residues. J gave up 7 bases and V 7 bases, and 14 bases lay outside the gene matches.

The rearrangement uses TRBV29-1 and TRBJ2-5; 8 bases fit TRBD1. The TCR was taken from a man aged 55 to 69 who had recovered from COVID-19. The source material was PBMCs or T cells enriched from blood (not recorded which). CDR3 region: CSAQRQGPDWTQYF. Written as DNA, the CDR3 is TGCAGCGCCCAACGACAGGGGCCAGATTGGACCCAGTACTTC.